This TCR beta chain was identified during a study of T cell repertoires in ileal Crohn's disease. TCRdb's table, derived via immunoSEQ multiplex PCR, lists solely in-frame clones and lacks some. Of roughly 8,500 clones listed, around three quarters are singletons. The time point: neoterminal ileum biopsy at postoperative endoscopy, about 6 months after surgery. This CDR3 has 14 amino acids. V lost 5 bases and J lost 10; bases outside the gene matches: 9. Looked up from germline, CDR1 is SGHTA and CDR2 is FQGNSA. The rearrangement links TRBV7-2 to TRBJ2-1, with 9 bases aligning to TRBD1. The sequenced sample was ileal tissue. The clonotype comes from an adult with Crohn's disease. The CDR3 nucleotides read TGTGCCAGCAGCCAGGGACAGGGCCTCCGGGAGCAGTTCTTC. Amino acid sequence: CASSQGQGLREQFF.